The clone carrying this T cell receptor (beta chain) was detected many times. CDR1 SGHTA and CDR2 FQGNSA come from the germline V gene. The CDR3 covers 14 residues. Trimming took off 5 bases at V and 2 bases at J, with 12 bases between the two ends. Semi-nested PCR with Nested Universal Primer A followed constant-region reverse priming of full-length variable regions. MiXCR was run by TCRdb on the 5' RACE reads, yielding one entry per CDR3 protein. The profile covers about 40,000 distinct CDR3 sequences, with approximately 17% appearing a single time and 2.5% to 3% taken by the ten largest. The TCR comes from a female donor with breast cancer. The sequenced material came from naive CD4+ T cells sorted from a lymph node. Sample subset: naive CD4+ T cells, CD4+CD45RA+CD25-. The V and J genes are TRBV7-2 and TRBJ1-2; D is unclear. CDR3 in amino acids: CASSPEGRNYGYTF. The CDR3 nucleotides read TGTGCCAGCAGCCCCGAAGGGAGGAACTATGGCTACACCTTC.